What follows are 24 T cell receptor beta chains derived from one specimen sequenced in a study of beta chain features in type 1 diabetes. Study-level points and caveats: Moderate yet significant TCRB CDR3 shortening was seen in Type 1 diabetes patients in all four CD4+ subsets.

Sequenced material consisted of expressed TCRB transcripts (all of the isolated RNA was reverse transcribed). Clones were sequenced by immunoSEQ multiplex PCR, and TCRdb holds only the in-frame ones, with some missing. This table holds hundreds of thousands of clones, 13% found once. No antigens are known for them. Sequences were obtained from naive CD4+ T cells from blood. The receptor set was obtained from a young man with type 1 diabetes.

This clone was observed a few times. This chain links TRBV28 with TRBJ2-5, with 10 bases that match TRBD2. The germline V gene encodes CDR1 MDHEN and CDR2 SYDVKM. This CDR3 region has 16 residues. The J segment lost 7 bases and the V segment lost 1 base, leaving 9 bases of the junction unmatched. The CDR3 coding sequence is TGTGCCAGCAGTTTATCCGGACTAGCGGCAATAAGGACCCAGTACTTC. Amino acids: CASSLSGLAAIRTQYF.

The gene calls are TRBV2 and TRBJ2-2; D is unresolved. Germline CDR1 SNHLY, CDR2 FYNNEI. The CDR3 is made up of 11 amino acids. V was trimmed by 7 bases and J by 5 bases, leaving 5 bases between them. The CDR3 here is CASTGTGELFF. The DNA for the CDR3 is TGTGCCAGCACCGGGACCGGGGAGCTGTTTTTT.

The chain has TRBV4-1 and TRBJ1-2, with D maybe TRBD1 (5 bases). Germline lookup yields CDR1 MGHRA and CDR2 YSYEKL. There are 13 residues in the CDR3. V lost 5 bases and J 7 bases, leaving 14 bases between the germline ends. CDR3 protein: CASSSPAGAGYTF. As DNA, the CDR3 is TGCGCCAGCAGCAGCCCGGCCGGGGCTGGCTACACCTTC.

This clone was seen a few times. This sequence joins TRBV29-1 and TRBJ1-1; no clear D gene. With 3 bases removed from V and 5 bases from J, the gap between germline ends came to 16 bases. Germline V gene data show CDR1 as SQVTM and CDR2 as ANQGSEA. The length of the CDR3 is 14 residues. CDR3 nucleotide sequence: TGCAGCGTTGAGAACCCCCGGGAAATAACTGAAGCTTTCTTT. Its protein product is CSVENPREITEAFF.

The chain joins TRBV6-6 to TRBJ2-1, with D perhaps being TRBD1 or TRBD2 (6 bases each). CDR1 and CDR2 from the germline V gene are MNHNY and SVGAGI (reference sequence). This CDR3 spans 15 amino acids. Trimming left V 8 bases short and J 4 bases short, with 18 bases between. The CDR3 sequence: CASPIGGIGYNEQFF. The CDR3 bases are TGTGCCAGCCCCATAGGGGGGATTGGGTACAATGAGCAGTTCTTC.

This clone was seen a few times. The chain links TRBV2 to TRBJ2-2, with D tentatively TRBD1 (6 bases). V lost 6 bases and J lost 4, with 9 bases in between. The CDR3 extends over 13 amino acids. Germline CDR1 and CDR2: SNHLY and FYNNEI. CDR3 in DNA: TGTGCCAGCAGCTGGGACATCACCGGGGAGCTGTTTTTT. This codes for CASSWDITGELFF.

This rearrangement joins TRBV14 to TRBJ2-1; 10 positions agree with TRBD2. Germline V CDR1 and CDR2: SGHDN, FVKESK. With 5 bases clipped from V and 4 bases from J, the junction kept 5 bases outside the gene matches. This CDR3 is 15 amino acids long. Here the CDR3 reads CASSGGLAAYNEQFF. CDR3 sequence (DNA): TGTGCCAGCAGCGGAGGACTAGCGGCTTACAATGAGCAGTTCTTC.

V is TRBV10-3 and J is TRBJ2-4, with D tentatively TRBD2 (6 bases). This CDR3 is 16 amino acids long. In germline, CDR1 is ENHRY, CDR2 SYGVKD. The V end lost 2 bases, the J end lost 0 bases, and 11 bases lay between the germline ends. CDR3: CAISEAAGLAKNIQYF. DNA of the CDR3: TGTGCCATCAGTGAGGCCGCGGGACTAGCCAAAAACATTCAGTACTTC.

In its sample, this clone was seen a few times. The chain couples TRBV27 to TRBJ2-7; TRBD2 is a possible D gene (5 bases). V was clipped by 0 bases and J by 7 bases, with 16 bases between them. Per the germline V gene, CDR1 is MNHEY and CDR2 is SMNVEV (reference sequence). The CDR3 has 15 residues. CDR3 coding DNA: TGTGCCAGCAGTTTATCCCCTTACATCGGGGTTGAGCAGTACTTC. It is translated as CASSLSPYIGVEQYF.

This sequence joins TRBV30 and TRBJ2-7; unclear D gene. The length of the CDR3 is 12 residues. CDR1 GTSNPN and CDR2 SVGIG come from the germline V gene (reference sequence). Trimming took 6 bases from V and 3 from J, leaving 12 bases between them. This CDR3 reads CACTATYYEQYF. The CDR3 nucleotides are TGTGCCTGCACCGCGACCTACTACGAGCAGTACTTC.

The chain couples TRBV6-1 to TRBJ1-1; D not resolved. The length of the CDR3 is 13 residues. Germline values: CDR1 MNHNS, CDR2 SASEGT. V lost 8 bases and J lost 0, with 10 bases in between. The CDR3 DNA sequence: TGTGCCAGCTGGATACGTATGAACACTGAAGCTTTCTTT. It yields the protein CASWIRMNTEAFF.

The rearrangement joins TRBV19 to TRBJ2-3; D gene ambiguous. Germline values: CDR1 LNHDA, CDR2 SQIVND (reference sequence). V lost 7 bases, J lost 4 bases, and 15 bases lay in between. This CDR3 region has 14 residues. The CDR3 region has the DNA TGTGCCAGTACGAATCATTGGCGTTCAGATACGCAGTATTTT. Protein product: CASTNHWRSDTQYF.

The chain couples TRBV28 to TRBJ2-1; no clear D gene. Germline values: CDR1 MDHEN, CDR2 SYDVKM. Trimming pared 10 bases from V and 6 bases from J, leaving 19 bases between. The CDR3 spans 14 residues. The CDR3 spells CATLGLPVPNEQFF. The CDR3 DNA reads TGTGCCACCCTCGGGCTCCCCGTACCCAATGAGCAGTTCTTC.

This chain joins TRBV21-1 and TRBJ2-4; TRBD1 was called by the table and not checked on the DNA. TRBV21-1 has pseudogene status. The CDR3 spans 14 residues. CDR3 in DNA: TGTGCCAGCGGCGCCCACAGGGGGCTGGACATTCAGTACTTC. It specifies CASGAHRGLDIQYF.

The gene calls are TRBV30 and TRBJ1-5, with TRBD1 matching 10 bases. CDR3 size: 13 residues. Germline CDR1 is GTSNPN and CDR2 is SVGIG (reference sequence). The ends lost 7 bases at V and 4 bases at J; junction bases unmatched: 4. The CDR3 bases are TGTGCCTCGACGGACAGGGGGAATCAGCCCCAGCATTTT. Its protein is CASTDRGNQPQHF.

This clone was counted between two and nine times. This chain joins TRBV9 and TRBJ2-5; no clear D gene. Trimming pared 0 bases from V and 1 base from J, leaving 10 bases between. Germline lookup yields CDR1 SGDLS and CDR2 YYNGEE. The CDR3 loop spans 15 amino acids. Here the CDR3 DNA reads TGTGCCAGCAGCGTAGAGAGGACCGTCCAAGAGACCCAGTACTTC. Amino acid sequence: CASSVERTVQETQYF. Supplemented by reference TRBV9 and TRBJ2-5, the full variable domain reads DSGVTQTPKHLITATGQRVTLRCSPRSGDLSVYWYQQSLDQGLQFLIQYYNGEERAKGNILERFSAQQFPDLHSELNLSSLELGDSALYFCASSVERTVQETQYFGPGTRLLVL.

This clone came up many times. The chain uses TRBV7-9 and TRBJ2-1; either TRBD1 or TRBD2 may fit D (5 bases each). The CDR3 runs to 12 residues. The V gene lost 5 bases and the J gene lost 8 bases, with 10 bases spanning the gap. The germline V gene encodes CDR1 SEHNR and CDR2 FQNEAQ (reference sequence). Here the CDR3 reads CASSHGGYEQFF. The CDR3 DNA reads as TGTGCCAGCAGCCATGGGGGTTATGAGCAGTTCTTC.

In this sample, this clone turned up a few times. The CDR3 DNA is TGTGCCAGCAGCTTAGCGGACGGTCCCTACGAGCAGTACTTC. This gives the protein CASSLADGPYEQYF. The V and J genes are TRBV7-8 and TRBJ2-7; D is undetermined. The CDR3 spans 14 residues. In germline, CDR1 is SGHVS, CDR2 FQNEAQ. Trimming took off 0 bases at V and 2 bases at J, with 8 bases between the two ends.

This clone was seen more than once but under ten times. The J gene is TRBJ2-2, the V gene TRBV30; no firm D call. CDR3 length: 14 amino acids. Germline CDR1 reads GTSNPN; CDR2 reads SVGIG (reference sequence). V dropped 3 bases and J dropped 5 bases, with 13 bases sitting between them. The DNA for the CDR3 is TGTGCCTGGAGCGGCCGATTACTTACCGGGGAGCTGTTTTTT. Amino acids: CAWSGRLLTGELFF.

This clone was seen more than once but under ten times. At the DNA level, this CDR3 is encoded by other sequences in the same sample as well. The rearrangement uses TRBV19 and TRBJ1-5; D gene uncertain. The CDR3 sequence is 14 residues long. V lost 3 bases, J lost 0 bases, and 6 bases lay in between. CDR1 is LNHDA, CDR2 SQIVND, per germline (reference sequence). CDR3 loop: CASSIEGSNQPQHF. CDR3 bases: TGTGCCAGTAGTATCGAGGGTAGCAATCAGCCCCAGCATTTT. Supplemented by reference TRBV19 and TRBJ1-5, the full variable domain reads DGGITQSPKYLFRKEGQNVTLSCEQNLNHDAMYWYRQDPGQGLRLIYYSQIVNDFQKGDIAEGYSVSREKKESFPLTVTSAQKNPTAFYLCASSIEGSNQPQHFGDGTRLSIL.

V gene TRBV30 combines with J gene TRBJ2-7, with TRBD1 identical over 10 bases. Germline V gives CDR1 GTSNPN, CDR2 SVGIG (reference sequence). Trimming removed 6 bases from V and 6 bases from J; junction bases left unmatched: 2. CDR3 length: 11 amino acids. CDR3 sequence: CACGTGVEQYF. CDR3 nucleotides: TGTGCCTGCGGGACAGGGGTCGAGCAGTACTTC.

CDR3 nucleotide sequence: TGTGCCATCAGCCACCCGGGACAGAACTACGAGCAGTACTTC. Residues: CAISHPGQNYEQYF. The chain joins TRBV10-3 to TRBJ2-7; 7 nucleotides line up with TRBD1. The germline gives CDR1 ENHRY, CDR2 SYGVKD. Trimming took 6 bases from V and 3 from J; bases not matched to a gene: 8. The CDR3 is made up of 14 amino acids.

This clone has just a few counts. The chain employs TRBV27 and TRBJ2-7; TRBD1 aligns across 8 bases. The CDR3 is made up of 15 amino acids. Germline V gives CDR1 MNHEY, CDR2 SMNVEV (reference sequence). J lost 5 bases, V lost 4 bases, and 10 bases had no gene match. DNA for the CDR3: TGTGCCAGCAGTTCGACAGGGGTCCCCCAGGACGAGCAGTACTTC. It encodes CASSSTGVPQDEQYF.

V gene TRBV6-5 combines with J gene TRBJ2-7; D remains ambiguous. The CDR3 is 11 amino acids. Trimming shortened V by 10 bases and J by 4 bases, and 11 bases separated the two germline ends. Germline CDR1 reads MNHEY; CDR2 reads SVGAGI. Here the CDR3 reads CATSDGYEQYF. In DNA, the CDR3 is TGTGCCACCTCGGACGGGTACGAGCAGTACTTC.